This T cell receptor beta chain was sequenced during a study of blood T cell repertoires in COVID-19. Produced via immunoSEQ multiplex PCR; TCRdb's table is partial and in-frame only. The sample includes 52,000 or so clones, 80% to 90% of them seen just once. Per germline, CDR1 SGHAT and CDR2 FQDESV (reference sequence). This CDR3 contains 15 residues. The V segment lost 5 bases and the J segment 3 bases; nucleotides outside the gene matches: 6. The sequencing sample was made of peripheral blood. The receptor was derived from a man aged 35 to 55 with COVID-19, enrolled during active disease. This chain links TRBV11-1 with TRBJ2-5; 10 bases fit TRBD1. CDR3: CASSPPGQGKETQYF. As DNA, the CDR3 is TGTGCCAGCAGCCCACCGGGACAGGGGAAAGAGACCCAGTACTTC.